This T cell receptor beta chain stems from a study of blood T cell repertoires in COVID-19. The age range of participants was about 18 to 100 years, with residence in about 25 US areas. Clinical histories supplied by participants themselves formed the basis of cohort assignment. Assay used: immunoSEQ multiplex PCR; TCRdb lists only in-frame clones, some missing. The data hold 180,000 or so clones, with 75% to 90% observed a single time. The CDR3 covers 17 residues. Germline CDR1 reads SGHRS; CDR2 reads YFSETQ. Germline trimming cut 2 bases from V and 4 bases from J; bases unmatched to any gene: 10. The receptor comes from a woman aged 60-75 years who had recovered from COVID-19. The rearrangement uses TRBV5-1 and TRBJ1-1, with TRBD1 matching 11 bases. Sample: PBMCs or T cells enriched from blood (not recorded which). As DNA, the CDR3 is TGCGCCAGCAGCTTCGACCTCGGACAGGGGGCGACCACTGAAGCTTTCTTT. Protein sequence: CASSFDLGQGATTEAFF.